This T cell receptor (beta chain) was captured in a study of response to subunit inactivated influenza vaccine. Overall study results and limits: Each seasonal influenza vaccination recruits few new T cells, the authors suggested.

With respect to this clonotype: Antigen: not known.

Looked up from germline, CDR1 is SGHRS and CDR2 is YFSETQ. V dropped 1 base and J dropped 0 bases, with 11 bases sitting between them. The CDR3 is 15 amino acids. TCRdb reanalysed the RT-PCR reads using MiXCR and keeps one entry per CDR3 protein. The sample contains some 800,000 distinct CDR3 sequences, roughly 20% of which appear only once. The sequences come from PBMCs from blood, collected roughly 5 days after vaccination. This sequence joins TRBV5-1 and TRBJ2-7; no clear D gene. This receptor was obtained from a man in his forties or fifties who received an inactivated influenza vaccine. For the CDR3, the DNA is TGCGCCAGCAGCTTGATAACAGATAGCTCCTACGAGCAGTACTTC. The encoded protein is CASSLITDSSYEQYF.